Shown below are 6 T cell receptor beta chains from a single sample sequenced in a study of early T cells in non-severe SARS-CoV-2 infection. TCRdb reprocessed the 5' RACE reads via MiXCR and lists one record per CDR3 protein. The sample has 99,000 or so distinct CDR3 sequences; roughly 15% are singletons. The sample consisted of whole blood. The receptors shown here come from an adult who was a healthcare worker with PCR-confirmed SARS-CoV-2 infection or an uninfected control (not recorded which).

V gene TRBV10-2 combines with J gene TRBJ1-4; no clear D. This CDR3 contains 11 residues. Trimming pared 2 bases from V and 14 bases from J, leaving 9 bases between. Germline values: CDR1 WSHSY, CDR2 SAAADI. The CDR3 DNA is TGCGCCAGCAGTGAGGGGCCGACCCTGTTTTTT. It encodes CASSEGPTLFF.

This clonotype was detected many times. CDR3 coding DNA: TGTGCCAGCAGCTTAGGACTGACACCATTCGAGACCCAGTACTTC. It translates to CASSLGLTPFETQYF. The chain uses TRBV11-2 and TRBJ2-5; the D is unclear. Trimming shortened V by 1 base and J by 5 bases, and 14 bases separated the two germline ends. The CDR3 loop spans 15 amino acids. Looked up from germline, CDR1 is SGHAT and CDR2 is FQNNGV.

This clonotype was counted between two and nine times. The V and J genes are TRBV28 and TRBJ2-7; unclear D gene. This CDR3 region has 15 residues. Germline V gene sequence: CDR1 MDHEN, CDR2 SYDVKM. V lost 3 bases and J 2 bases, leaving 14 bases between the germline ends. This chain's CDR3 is CASSLDATVTYEQYF. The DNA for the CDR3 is TGTGCCAGCAGTTTGGACGCGACCGTGACCTACGAGCAGTACTTC.

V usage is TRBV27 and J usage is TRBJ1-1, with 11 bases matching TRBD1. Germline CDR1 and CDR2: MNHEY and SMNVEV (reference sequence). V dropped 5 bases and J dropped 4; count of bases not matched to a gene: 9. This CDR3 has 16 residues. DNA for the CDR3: TGTGCCAGCAGTGCCGGGACAGGGGGTATCGGCACTGAAGCTTTCTTT. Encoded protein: CASSAGTGGIGTEAFF.

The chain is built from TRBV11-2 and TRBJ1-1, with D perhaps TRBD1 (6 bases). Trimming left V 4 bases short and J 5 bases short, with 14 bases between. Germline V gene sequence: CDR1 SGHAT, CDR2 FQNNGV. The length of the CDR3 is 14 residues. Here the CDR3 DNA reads TGTGCCAGCAGCTCCGGAGGGAGGGGGACTGAAGCTTTCTTT. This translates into CASSSGGRGTEAFF.

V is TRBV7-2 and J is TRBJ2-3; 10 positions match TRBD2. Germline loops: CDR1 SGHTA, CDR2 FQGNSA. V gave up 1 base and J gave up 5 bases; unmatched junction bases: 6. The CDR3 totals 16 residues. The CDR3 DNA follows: TGTGCCAGCAGCTTAGGCCCTAGCGGGAGAGTAGATACGCAGTATTTT. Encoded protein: CASSLGPSGRVDTQYF.